This T cell receptor (beta chain) comes out of a study of blood T cell repertoires in COVID-19. Study information: PBMCs, B-cell-depleted T cells, or T cells provided the cDNA or gDNA that made up the material.

The V gene lost 0 bases and the J gene lost 8 bases, with 16 bases spanning the gap. Germline V gene sequence: CDR1 LGHDT, CDR2 YNNKEL (reference sequence). This CDR3 spans 15 amino acids. The repertoire was sequenced with immunoSEQ multiplex PCR; TCRdb's copy has only in-frame clones and lacks some. The data show fewer than 75,000 clones, 70% to 90% seen once. Sequenced sample: peripheral blood. The receptor was derived from a man between 50 and 59 years old with active COVID-19. The genes are TRBV3-1 (or the pseudogene TRBV3-2) and TRBJ1-2; the D gene is possibly TRBD1 (6 bases). The DNA for the CDR3 is TGTGCCAGCAGCCAAGATTACGACAGGATGGGGGGCTACACCTTC. Its protein product is CASSQDYDRMGGYTF.